This T cell receptor beta chain was recovered during a study of T-cell reconstitution after alpha-beta-depleted transplantation in children. This clonotype came up many times. Germline V gene lookup returns CDR1 DFQATT and CDR2 SNEGSKA (reference sequence). The CDR3 is 15 residues long. Trimming pared 1 base from V and 6 bases from J, leaving 17 bases between. During its preparation, the TCRbeta library received unique molecular identifiers. One entry per CDR3 protein results from TCRdb running MiXCR on the PCR reads. The table shows approximately 250,000 distinct CDR3 sequences, with approximately 9.9% occurring only once.

The sequencing used PBMCs from the stem cell graft donor, collected from the stem cell graft. The rearrangement joins TRBV20-1 to TRBJ2-3; the D gene is possibly TRBD2 (6 bases). This TCR was recovered from a human donor who donated a stem cell graft to a child with SCID. The CDR3 loop reads CSARVPGTPPDTQYF. The DNA of the CDR3 is TGCAGTGCTAGAGTCCCCGGGACTCCCCCGGATACGCAGTATTTT.